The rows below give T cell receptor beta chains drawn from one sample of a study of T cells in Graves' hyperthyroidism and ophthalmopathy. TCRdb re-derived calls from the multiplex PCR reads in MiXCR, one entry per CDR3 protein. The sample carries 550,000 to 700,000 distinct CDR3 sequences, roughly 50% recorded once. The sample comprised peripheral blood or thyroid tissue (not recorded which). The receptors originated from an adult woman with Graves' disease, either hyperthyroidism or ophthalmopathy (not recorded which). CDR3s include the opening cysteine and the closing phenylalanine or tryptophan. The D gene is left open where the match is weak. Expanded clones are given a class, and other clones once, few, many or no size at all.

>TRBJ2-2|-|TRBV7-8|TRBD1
CASKRGQGNTGELFF
TGTGCCAGTAAAAGGGGACAGGGGAACACCGGGGAGCTGTTTTTT
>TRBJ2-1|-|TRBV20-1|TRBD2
CSVRGMGGGRGEQFF
TGCAGCGTCAGAGGGATGGGGGGCGGGAGGGGTGAGCAGTTCTTC
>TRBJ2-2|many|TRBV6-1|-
CASRGLEDTGELFF
TGTGCCAGCAGAGGACTGGAAGACACCGGGGAGCTGTTTTTT
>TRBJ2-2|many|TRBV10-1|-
CASSVDGGDGGELFF
TGCGCCAGCAGTGTTGACGGGGGCGACGGCGGGGAGCTGTTTTTT
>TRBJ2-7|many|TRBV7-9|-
CASSSRMRASSYEQYF
TGTGCCAGCAGTTCCCGGATGCGGGCCTCCTCCTACGAGCAGTACTTC
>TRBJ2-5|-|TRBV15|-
CATSRDKTAAYFCASSPEGETQYF
-
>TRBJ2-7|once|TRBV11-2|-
CASSLAGDLDEQYF
TGTGCCAGCAGCTTAGCCGGAGACCTTGACGAGCAGTACTTC
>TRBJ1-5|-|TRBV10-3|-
CAISVSEGPGEPQHF
TGTGCCATCAGTGTATCGGAGGGGCCCGGTGAGCCCCAGCATTTT
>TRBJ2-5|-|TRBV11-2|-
CASSRTGSGGTQYF
TGTGCCAGCAGTCGAACGGGGAGTGGGGGGACCCAGTACTTC
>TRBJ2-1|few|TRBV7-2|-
CASSLGPDNEQFF
TGTGCCAGCAGCTTAGGGCCAGACAATGAGCAGTTCTTC